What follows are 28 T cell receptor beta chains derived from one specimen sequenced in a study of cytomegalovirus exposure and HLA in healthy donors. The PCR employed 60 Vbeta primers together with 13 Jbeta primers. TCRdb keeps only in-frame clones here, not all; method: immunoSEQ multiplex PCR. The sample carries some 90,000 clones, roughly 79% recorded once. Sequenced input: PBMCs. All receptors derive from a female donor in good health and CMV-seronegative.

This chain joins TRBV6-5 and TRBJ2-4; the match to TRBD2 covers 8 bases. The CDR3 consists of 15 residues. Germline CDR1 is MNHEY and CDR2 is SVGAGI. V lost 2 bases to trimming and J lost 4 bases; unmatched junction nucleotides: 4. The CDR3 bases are TGTGCCAGCAGTTACGGGGGACTAGAAAAAAACATTCAGTACTTC. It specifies CASSYGGLEKNIQYF.

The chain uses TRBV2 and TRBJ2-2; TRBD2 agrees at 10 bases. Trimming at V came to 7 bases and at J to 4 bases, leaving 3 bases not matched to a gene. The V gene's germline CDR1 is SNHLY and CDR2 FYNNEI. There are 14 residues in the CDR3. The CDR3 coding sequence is TGTGCCAGCAAGCGGGAGGGCCTCACCGGGGAGCTGTTTTTT. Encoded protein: CASKREGLTGELFF.

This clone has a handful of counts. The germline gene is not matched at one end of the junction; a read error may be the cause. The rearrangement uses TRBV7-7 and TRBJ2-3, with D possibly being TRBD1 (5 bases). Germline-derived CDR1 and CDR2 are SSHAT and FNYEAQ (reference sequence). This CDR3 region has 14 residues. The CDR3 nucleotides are TGTGCTAGCAGCGTCGACAGAATCACAGATACGCAGTATTTT. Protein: CASSVDRITDTQYF.

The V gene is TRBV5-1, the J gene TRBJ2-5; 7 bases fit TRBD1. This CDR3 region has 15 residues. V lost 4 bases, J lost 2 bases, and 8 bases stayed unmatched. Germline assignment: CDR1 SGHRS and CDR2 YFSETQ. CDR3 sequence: CASSPTGTVQETQYF. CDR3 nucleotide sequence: TGCGCCAGCAGCCCTACAGGGACAGTGCAAGAGACCCAGTACTTC.

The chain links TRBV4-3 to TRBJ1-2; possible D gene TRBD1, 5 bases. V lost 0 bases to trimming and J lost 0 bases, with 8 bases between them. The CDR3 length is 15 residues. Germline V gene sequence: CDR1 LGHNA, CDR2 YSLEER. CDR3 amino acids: CASSQEGATNYGYTF. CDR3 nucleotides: TGCGCCAGCAGCCAAGAAGGGGCGACTAACTATGGCTACACCTTC.

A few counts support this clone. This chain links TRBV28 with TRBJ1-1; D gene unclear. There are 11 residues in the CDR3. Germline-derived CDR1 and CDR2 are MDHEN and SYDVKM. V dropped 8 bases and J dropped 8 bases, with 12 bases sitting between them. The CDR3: CASVSSSEAFF. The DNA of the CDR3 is TGTGCCAGCGTTTCGAGCTCGGAAGCTTTCTTT.

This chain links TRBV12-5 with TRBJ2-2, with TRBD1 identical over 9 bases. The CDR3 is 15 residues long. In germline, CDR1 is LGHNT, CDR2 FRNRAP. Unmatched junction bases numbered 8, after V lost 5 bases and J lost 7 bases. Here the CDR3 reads CASGQRGTGFGELFF. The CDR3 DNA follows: TGTGCTAGTGGTCAGCGCGGGACAGGGTTCGGGGAGCTGTTTTTT.

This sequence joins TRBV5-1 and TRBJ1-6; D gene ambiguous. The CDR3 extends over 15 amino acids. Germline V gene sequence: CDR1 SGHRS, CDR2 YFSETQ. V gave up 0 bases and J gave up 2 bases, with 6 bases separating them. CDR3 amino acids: CASSLVTAYNSPLHF. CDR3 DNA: TGCGCCAGCAGCTTGGTAACAGCCTATAATTCACCCCTCCACTTT. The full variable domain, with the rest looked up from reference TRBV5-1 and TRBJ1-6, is KAGVTQTPRYLIKTRGQQVTLSCSPISGHRSVSWYQQTPGQGLQFLFEYFSETQRNKGNFPGRFSGRQFSNSRSEMNVSTLELGDSALYLCASSLVTAYNSPLHFGNGTRLTVT.

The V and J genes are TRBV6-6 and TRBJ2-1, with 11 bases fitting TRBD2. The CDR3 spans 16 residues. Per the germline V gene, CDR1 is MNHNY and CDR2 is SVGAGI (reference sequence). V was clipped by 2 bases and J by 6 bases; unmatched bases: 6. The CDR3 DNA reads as TGTGCCAGCAGTTACCTTCTAGCGGGAGGAGGCAATGAGCAGTTCTTC. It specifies CASSYLLAGGGNEQFF.

CDR3 bases: TGTGCCAGCAGTTTAAAGGGCGGGCTGTCCTACAATGAGCAGTTCTTC. As protein: CASSLKGGLSYNEQFF. The J gene is TRBJ2-1, the V gene TRBV27, with D possibly matching TRBD2 (5 bases). The germline V and J ends were trimmed by 2 bases and 1 base, with 12 bases remaining between them. Germline values: CDR1 MNHEY, CDR2 SMNVEV (reference sequence). This CDR3 region has 16 residues.

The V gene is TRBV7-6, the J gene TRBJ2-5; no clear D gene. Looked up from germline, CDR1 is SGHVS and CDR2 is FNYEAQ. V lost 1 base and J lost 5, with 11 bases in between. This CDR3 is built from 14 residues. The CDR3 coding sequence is TGTGCCAGCAGCTTAGTAGCCGGGTCGGAGACCCAGTACTTC. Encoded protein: CASSLVAGSETQYF.

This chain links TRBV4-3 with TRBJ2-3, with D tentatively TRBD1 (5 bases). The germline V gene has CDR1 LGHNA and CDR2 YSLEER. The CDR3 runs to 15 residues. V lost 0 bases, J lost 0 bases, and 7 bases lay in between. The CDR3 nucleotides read TGCGCCAGCAGCCAAGACAGGGTGAGCACAGATACGCAGTATTTT. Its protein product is CASSQDRVSTDTQYF.

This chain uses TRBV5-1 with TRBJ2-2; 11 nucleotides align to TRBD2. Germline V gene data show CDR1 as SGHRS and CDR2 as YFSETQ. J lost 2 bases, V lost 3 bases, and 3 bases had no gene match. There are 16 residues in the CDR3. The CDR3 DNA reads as TGCGCCAGCAGCTCGGGGACTAGCGGTAACACCGGGGAGCTGTTTTTT. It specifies CASSSGTSGNTGELFF.

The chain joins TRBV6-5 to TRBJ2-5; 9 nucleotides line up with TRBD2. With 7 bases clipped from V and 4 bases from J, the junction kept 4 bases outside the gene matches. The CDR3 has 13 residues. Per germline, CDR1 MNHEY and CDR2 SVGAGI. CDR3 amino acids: CASKLAGTETQYF. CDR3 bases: TGTGCCAGCAAACTAGCGGGCACAGAGACCCAGTACTTC.

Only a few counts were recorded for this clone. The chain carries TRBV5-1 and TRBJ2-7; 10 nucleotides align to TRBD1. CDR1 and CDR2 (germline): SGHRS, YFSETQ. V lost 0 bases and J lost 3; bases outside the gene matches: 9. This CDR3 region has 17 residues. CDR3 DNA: TGCGCCAGCAGCTTGGAAGAGGGGACAGGGGCCTACTACGAGCAGTACTTC. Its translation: CASSLEEGTGAYYEQYF.

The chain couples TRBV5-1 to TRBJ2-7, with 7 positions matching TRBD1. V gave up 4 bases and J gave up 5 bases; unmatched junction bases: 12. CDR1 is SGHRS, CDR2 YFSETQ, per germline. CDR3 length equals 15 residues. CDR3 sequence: CASSSAGTVLHEQYF. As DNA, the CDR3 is TGCGCCAGCAGCAGTGCAGGGACAGTACTCCACGAGCAGTACTTC.

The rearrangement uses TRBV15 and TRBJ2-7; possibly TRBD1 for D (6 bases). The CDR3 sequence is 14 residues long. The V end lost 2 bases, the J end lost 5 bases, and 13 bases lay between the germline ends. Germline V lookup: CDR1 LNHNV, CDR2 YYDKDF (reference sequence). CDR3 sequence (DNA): TGTGCCACCAGCAGACCCGAAACAGGGAACGAGCAGTACTTC. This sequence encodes CATSRPETGNEQYF. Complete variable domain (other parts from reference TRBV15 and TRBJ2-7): DAMVIQNPRYQVTQFGKPVTLSCSQTLNHNVMYWYQQKSSQAPKLLFHYYDKDFNNEADTPDNFQSRRPNTSFCFLDIRSPGLGDTAMYLCATSRPETGNEQYFGPGTRLTVT.

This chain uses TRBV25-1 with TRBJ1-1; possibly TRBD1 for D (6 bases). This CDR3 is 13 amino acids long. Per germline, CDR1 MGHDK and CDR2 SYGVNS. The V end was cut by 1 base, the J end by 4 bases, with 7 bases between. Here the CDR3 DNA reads TGTGCCAGCAGTGAATTAGGGGGCACTGAAGCTTTCTTT. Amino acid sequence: CASSELGGTEAFF.

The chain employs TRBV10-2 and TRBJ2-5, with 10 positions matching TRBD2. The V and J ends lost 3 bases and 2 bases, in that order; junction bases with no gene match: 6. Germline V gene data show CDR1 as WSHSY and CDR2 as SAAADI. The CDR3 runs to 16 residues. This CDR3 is CASSEIAGGNQETQYF. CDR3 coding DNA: TGCGCCAGCAGTGAAATAGCGGGAGGAAATCAAGAGACCCAGTACTTC.

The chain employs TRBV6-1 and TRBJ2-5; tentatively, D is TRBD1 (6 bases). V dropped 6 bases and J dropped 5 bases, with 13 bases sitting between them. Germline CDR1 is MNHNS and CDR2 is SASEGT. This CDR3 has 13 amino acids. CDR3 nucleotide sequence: TGTGCCAGCAGAAAACAGGGTGACGAGACCCAGTACTTC. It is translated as CASRKQGDETQYF.

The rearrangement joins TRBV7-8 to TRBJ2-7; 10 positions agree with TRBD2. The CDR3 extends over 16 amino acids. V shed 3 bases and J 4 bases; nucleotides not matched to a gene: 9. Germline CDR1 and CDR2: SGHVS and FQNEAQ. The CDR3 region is CASSFERAGGLYEQYF. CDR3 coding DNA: TGTGCCAGCAGCTTCGAGCGAGCGGGGGGGCTGTACGAGCAGTACTTC.

CDR3 amino acids: CASSTGTDYEQYF. In nucleotides, the CDR3 is TGTGCCAGCAGTACGGGGACAGACTACGAGCAGTACTTC. The chain couples TRBV27 to TRBJ2-7; 7 nucleotides agree with TRBD1. Germline V gene sequence: CDR1 MNHEY, CDR2 SMNVEV (reference sequence). This CDR3 spans 13 amino acids. Trimming at V came to 5 bases and at J to 3 bases, leaving 4 bases not matched to a gene.

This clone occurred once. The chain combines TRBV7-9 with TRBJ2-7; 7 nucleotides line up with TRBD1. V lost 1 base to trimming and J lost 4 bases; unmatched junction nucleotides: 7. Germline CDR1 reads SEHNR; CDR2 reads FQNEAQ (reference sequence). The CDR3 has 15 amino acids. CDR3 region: CASSLDRGRSYEQYF. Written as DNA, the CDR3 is TGTGCCAGCAGCTTAGACAGGGGCAGAAGTTACGAGCAGTACTTC.

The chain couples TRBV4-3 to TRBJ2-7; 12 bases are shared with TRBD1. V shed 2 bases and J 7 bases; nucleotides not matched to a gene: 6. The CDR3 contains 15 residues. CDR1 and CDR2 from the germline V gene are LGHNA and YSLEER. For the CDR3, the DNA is TGCGCCAGCAGCCAAACGGGACAGGGGGCTCGAGAGCAGTACTTC. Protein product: CASSQTGQGAREQYF.

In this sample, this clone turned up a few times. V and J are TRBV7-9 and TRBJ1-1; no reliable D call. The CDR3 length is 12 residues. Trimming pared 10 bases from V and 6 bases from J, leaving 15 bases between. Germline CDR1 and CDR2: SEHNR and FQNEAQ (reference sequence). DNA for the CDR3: TGTGCCACAGGATTCACGTCGGCTGAAGCTTTCTTT. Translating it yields CATGFTSAEAFF.

The CDR3 reads CASTPGLAFSSYNEQFF. The CDR3 coding sequence is TGCGCCAGCACACCGGGACTAGCGTTCAGCTCCTACAATGAGCAGTTCTTC. This chain joins TRBV4-1 and TRBJ2-1; 10 bases match TRBD2. The CDR3 runs 17 residues. Trimming cost V 7 bases and J 0 bases; bases outside gene matches: 9. The germline V gene has CDR1 MGHRA and CDR2 YSYEKL.

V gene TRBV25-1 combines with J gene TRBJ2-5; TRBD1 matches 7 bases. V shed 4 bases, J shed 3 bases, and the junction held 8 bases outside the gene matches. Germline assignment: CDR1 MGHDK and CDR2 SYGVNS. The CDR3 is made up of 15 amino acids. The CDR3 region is CASSAATGFEETQYF. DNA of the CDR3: TGTGCCAGCAGTGCCGCGACAGGGTTCGAAGAGACCCAGTACTTC.

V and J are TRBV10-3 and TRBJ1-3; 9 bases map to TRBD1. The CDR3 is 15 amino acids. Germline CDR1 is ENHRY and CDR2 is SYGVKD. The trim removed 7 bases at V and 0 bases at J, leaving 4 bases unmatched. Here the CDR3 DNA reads TGTGCCATCACCCAGGGACAGGGCTCTGGAAACACCATATATTTT. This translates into CAITQGQGSGNTIYF.